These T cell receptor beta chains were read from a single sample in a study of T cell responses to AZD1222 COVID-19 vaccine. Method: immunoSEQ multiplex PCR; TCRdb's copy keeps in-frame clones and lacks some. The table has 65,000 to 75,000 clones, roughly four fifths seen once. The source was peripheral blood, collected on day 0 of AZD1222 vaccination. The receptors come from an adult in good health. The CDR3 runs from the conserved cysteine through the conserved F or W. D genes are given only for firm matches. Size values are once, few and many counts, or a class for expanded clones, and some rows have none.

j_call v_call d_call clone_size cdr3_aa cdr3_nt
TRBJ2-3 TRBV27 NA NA CASTLGSSGGTDTQYF TGTGCCAGCACTCTGGGGAGCTCAGGGGGGACAGATACGCAGTATTTT
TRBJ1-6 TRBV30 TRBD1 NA CAWSRSRTGVYDSPLHF TGTGCCTGGAGCCGTTCCCGGACAGGGGTGTACGATTCACCCCTCCACTTT
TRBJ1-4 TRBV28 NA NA CASRELEKLFF TGTGCCAGCAGGGAATTGGAAAAACTGTTTTTT
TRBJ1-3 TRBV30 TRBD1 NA CAWEDRVVGNTIYF TGTGCCTGGGAAGACAGGGTAGTTGGAAACACCATATATTTT
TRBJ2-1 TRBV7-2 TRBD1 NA CASSFAGGNEQFF TGTGCCAGCAGCTTCGCAGGGGGCAATGAGCAGTTCTTC
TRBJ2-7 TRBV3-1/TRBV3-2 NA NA CASSQTHEQYF TGTGCCAGCAGCCAGACACACGAGCAGTACTTC
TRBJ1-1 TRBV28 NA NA CASSFGGLNTEAFF TGTGCCAGCAGTTTTGGAGGCTTGAACACTGAAGCTTTCTTT
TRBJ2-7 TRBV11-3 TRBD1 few CASSLDNQGVVNEQYF TGTGCCAGCAGCTTAGACAATCAGGGGGTGGTAAACGAGCAGTACTTC
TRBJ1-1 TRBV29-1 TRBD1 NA CSAGTGGTEAFF TGCAGCGCAGGGACAGGGGGCACTGAAGCTTTCTTT
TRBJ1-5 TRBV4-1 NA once CASSQDETGRGNQPQHF TGCGCCAGCAGCCAAGACGAAACAGGGAGGGGAAATCAGCCCCAGCATTTT
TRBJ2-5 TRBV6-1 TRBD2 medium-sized CASSELAGGQETQYF TGTGCCAGCAGTGAACTAGCGGGGGGGCAAGAGACCCAGTACTTC
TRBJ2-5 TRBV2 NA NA CASSEEGGETQYF TGTGCCAGCAGTGAAGAAGGAGGGGAGACCCAGTACTTC
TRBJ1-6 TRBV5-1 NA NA CASSWADSYSPLHF TGCGCCAGCAGCTGGGCGGACAGTTATTCACCCCTCCACTTT
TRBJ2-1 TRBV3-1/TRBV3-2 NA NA CASSRSSSGEQFF TGTGCCAGCAGCCGGTCCTCTTCGGGTGAGCAGTTCTTC
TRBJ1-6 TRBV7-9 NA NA CASSKAEWGNSPLHF TGTGCCAGCAGCAAGGCCGAGTGGGGGAATTCACCCCTCCACTTT
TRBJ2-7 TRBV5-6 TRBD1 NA CASSSTGFPYEQYF TGTGCCAGCAGCTCGACAGGGTTCCCATACGAGCAGTACTTC
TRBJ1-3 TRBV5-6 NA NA CASSLVAGGTGNTIYF TGTGCCAGCAGCTTGGTAGCTGGGGGCACTGGAAACACCATATATTTT
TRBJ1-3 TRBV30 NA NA CAWSLADSGNTIYF TGTGCCTGGAGCTTAGCGGACTCTGGAAACACCATATATTTT
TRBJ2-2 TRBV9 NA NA CASLGSSGELFF TGTGCCAGCCTGGGTAGCTCCGGGGAGCTGTTTTTT
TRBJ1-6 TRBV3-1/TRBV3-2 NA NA CASSQAQGHISNSPLHF TGTGCCAGCAGCCAAGCCCAGGGTCACATCTCGAATTCACCCCTCCACTTT
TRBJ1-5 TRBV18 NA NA CASSDVNQPQHF TGTGCCAGCTCAGACGTCAATCAGCCCCAGCATTTT
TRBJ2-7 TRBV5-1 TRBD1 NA CASSFLQGAGNEQYF TGCGCCAGCAGCTTCCTACAGGGGGCAGGAAACGAGCAGTACTTC
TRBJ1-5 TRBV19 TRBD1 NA CASSKPPTGGRSNQPQHF TGTGCCAGTAGTAAACCTCCCACAGGGGGCAGAAGCAATCAGCCCCAGCATTTT
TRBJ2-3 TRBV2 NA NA CASSEGGPGTQYF TGTGCCAGCAGTGAAGGGGGACCAGGTACGCAGTATTTT
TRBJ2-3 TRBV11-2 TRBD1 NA CASSVRQGSDTQYF TGTGCCAGCAGCGTGAGACAGGGCTCAGATACGCAGTATTTT
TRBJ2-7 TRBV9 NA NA CASSVTSGVGSYEQYF TGTGCCAGCAGCGTAACCTCGGGGGTGGGTTCCTACGAGCAGTACTTC